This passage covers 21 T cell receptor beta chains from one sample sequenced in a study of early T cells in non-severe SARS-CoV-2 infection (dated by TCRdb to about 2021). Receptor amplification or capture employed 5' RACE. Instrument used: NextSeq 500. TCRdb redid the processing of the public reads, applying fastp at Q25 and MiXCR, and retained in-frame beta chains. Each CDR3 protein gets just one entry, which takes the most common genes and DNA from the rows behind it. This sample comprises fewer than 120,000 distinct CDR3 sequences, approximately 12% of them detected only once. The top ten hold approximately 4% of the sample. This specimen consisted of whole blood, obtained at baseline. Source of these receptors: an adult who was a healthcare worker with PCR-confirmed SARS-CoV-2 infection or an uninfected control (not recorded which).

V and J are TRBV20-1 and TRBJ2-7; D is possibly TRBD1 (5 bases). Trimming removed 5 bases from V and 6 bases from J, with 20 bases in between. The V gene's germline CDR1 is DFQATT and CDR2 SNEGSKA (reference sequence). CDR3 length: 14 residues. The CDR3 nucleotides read TGCAGTGCTGTCGCGTATCAGGGTTCCGGCGAGCAGTACTTC. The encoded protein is CSAVAYQGSGEQYF.

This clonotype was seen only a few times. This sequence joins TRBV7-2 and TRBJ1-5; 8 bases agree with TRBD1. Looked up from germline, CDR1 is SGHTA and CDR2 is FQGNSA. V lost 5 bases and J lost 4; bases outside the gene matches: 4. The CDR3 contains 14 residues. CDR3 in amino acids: CASSRDRGNQPQHF. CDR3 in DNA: TGTGCCAGCAGCCGTGACAGGGGAAATCAGCCCCAGCATTTT.

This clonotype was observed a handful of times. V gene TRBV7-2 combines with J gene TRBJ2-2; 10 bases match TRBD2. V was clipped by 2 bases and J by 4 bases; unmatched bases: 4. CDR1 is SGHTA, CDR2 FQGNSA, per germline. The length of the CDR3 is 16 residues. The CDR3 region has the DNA TGTGCCAGCAGCTTACAAGCGGGGGGGCCCACCGGGGAGCTGTTTTTT. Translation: CASSLQAGGPTGELFF. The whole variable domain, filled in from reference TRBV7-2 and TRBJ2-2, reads GAGVSQSPSNKVTEKGKDVELRCDPISGHTALYWYRQSLGQGLEFLIYFQGNSAPDKSGLPSDRFSAERTGGSVSTLTIQRTQQEDSAVYLCASSLQAGGPTGELFFGEGSRLTVL.

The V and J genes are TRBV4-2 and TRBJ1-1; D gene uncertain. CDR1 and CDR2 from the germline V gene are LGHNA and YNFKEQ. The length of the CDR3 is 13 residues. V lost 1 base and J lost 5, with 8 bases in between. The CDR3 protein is CASSQVIMTEAFF. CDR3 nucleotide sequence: TGTGCCAGCAGCCAAGTTATCATGACTGAAGCTTTCTTT.

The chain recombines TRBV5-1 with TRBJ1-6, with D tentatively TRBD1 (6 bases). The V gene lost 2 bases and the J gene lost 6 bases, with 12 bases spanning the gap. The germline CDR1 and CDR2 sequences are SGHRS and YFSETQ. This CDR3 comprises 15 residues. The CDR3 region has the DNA TGCGCCAGCAGCTTTACAGGGAACGTTAATTCACCCCTCCACTTT. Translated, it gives CASSFTGNVNSPLHF.

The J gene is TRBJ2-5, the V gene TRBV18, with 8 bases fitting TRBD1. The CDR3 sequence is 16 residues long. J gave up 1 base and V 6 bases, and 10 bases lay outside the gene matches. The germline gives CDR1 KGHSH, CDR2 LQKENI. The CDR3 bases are TGTGCCAGCTCGCCCCCGGCAGGGGGCCCCCAAGAGACCCAGTACTTC. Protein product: CASSPPAGGPQETQYF.

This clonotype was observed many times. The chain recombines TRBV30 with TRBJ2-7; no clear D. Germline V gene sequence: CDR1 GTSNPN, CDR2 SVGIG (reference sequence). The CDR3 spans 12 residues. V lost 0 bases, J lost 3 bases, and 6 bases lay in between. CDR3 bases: TGTGCCTGGAGTGTAGTGGGCTACGAGCAGTACTTC. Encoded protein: CAWSVVGYEQYF.

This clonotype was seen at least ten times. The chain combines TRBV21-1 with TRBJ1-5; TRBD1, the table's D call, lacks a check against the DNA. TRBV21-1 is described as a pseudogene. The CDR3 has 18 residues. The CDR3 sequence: CASSKLGIRDRDNQPQHF. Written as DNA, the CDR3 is TGTGCCAGCAGCAAACTCGGTATCCGGGACAGGGACAATCAGCCCCAGCATTTT.

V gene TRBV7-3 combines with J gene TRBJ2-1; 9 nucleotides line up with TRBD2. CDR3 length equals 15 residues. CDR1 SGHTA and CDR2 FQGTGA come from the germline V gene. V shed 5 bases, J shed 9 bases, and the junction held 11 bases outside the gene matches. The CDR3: CASSQRPSGTIEQFF. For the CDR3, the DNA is TGTGCCAGCAGCCAAAGGCCTAGCGGGACGATTGAGCAGTTCTTC.

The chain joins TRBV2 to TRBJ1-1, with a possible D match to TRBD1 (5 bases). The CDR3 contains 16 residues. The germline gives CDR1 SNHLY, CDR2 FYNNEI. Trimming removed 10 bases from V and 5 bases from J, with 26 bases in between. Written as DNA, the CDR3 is TGTGCCACCTCGGGCCCGGGACGGGAACTGGGGACTGAAGCTTTCTTT. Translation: CATSGPGRELGTEAFF.

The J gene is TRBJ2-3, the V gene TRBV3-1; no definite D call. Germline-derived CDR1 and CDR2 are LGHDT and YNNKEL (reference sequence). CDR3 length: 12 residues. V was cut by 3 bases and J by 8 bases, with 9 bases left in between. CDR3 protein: CASSHRPGTQYF. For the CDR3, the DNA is TGTGCCAGCAGCCACCGTCCGGGTACGCAGTATTTT.

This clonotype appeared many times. For the CDR3, the DNA is TGTGCCAGCAGTGACGGGGCGGGGCGCACAGATACGCAGTATTTT. This gives the protein CASSDGAGRTDTQYF. The chain joins TRBV2 to TRBJ2-3; TRBD2 might be the D (6 bases). The CDR3 covers 15 residues. Trimming left V 3 bases short and J 1 base short, with 11 bases between. The germline V gene has CDR1 SNHLY and CDR2 FYNNEI.

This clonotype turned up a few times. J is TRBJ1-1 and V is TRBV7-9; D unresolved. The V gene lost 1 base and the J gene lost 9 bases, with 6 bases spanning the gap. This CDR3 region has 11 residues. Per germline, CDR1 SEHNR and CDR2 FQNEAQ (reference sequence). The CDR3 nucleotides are TGTGCCAGCAGCTTAGACTTGAAAGCTTTCTTT. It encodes CASSLDLKAFF. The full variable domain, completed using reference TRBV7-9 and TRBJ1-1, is DTGVSQNPRHKITKRGQNVTFRCDPISEHNRLYWYRQTLGQGPEFLTYFQNEAQLEKSRLLSDRFSAERPKGSFSTLEIQRTEQGDSAMYLCASSLDLKAFFGQGTRLTVV.

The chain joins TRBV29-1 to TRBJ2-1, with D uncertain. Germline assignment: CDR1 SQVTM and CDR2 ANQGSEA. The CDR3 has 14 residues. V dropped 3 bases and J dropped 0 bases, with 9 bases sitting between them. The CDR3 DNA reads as TGCAGCGTTGAGGGCGTGAGCTCCTACAATGAGCAGTTCTTC. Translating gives CSVEGVSSYNEQFF.

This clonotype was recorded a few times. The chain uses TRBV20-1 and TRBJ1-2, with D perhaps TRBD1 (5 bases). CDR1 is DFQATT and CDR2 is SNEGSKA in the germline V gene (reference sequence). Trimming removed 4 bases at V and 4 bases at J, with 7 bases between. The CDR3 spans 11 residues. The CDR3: CSATGGYGYTF. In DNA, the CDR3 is TGCAGTGCTACCGGGGGCTATGGCTACACCTTC.

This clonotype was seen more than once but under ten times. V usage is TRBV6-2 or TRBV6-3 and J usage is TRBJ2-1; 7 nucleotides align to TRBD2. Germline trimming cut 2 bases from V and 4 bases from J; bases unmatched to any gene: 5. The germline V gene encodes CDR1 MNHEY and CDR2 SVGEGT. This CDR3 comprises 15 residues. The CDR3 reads CASSYVGGRYNEQFF. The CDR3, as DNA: TGTGCCAGCAGTTACGTGGGAGGGAGGTACAATGAGCAGTTCTTC.

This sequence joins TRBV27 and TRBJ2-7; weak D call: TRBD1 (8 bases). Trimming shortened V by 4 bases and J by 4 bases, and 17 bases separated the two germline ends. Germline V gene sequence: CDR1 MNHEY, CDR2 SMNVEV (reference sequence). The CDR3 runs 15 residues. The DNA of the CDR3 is TGTGCCAGCAGTTCTATAGGACAGGGAGGGTACGAGCAGTACTTC. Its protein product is CASSSIGQGGYEQYF.

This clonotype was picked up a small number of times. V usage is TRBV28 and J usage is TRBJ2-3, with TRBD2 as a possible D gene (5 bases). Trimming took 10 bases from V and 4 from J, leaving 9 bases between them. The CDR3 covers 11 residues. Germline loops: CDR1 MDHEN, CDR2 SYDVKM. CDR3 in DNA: TGTGCCACCCACGGGGCAGATACGCAGTATTTT. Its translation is CATHGADTQYF.

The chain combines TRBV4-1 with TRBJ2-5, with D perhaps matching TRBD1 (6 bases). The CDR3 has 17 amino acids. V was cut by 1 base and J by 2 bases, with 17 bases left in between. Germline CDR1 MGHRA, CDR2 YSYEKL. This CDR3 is CASSQGLSGALQETQYF. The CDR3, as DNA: TGCGCCAGCAGCCAAGGACTCTCAGGGGCCTTGCAAGAGACCCAGTACTTC.

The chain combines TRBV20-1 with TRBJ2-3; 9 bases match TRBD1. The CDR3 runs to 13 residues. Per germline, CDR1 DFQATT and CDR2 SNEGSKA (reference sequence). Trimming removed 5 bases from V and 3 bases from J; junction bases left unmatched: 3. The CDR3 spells CSAAGQGTDTQYF. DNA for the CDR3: TGCAGTGCTGCCGGACAGGGGACAGATACGCAGTATTTT.

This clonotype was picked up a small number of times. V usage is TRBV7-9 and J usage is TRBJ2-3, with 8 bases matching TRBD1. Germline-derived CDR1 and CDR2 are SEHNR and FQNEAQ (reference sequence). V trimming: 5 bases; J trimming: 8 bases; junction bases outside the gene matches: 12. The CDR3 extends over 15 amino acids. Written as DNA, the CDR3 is TGTGCCAGCAGCCGCGGGCAGGGGGCGCCCGGTACGCAGTATTTT. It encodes CASSRGQGAPGTQYF.